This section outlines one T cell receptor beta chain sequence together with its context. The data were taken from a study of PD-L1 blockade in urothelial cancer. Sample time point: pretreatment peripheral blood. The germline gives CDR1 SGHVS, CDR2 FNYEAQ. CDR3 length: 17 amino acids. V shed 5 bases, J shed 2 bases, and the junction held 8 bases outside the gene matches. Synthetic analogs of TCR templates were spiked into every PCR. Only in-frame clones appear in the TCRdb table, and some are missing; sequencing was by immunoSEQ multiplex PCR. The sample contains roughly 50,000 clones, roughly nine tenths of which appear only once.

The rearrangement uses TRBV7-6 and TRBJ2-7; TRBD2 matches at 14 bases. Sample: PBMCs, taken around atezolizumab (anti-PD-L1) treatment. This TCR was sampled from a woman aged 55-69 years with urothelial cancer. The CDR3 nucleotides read TGTGCCAGCAGCCCGGGACTAGCGGGGGCAAGCGCCTACGAGCAGTACTTC. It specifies CASSPGLAGASAYEQYF.